One sample yielded the 20 T cell receptor beta chains listed below, sequenced in a study of T cell responses to AZD1222 COVID-19 vaccine. Libraries were prepared by immunoSEQ multiplex PCR; TCRdb keeps only in-frame clonotypes and omits some of them. This table holds about 130,000 clones, approximately 85% found once. Sample: peripheral blood, taken on day 0 of AZD1222 vaccination. The receptors come from an adult in good health.

V and J are TRBV4-1 and TRBJ2-1; 8 bases are a match to TRBD2. The CDR3 is made up of 15 amino acids. The V gene end was trimmed by 6 bases and the J gene end by 5 bases; junction bases not matched to a gene: 9. CDR1 and CDR2 from the germline V gene are MGHRA and YSYEKL. Here the CDR3 DNA reads TGCGCCAGCAGGGAGGGTCTAGCGGGCAACAATGAGCAGTTCTTC. As protein: CASREGLAGNNEQFF.

This clone has only a few counts. The rearrangement joins TRBV27 to TRBJ2-3; 11 bases are a match to TRBD2. The trim removed 5 bases at V and 4 bases at J, leaving 5 bases unmatched. The germline CDR1 and CDR2 sequences are MNHEY and SMNVEV (reference sequence). The CDR3 consists of 15 residues. CDR3 DNA sequence: TGTGCCAGCAGTATAGGGACTAGCGGCGCAGATACGCAGTATTTT. This gives the protein CASSIGTSGADTQYF.

On this clone: The same CDR3 is also encoded by other DNA sequences in this sample. This sequence joins TRBV2 and TRBJ2-7; 14 bases line up with TRBD2. The CDR3 loop spans 14 amino acids. Germline V CDR1 and CDR2: SNHLY, FYNNEI. With V trimmed by 6 bases and J by 3 bases, 1 base remained unmatched. Here the CDR3 reads CASSGLAGGYEQYF. The CDR3 DNA is TGTGCCAGCAGCGGACTAGCGGGAGGCTACGAGCAGTACTTC.

Notes on this clone: Other DNA sequences of this sample code for an identical CDR3. CDR3 sequence reads: CASSLSGGSGNTIYF. The CDR3 DNA follows: TGCGCCAGCAGCTTGTCGGGGGGCTCTGGAAACACCATATATTTT. The chain joins TRBV5-1 to TRBJ1-3, with D possibly being TRBD1 (5 bases). The V and J ends lost 1 base and 0 bases respectively, with 8 bases between them. The CDR3 sequence is 15 residues long. Germline assignment: CDR1 SGHRS and CDR2 YFSETQ.

V gene TRBV5-1 combines with J gene TRBJ1-3, with TRBD1 as a possible D gene (6 bases). In germline, CDR1 is SGHRS, CDR2 YFSETQ. Trimming took 4 bases from V and 3 from J, leaving 14 bases between them. There are 15 residues in the CDR3. The CDR3: CASSSREGGGNTIYF. CDR3 in DNA: TGCGCCAGCAGCAGCCGGGAAGGGGGTGGAAACACCATATATTTT.

V usage is TRBV7-9 and J usage is TRBJ2-7; TRBD2 matches 9 bases. Germline V gene lookup returns CDR1 SEHNR and CDR2 FQNEAQ (reference sequence). The CDR3 loop spans 15 amino acids. V shed 1 base, J shed 12 bases, and the junction held 13 bases outside the gene matches. Here the CDR3 reads CASSLVVAGAFNLYF. CDR3 nucleotide sequence: TGTGCCAGCAGCTTAGTTGTAGCGGGGGCCTTTAATCTGTACTTC.

The chain has TRBV13 and TRBJ1-2; 10 positions agree with TRBD1. Trimming removed 4 bases from V and 8 bases from J; junction bases left unmatched: 1. This CDR3 has 12 residues. The V gene's germline CDR1 is PRHDT and CDR2 FYEKMQ (reference sequence). CDR3 protein: CASSWDRGGYTF. CDR3 bases: TGTGCCAGCAGCTGGGACAGGGGAGGCTACACCTTC.

The chain carries TRBV5-1 and TRBJ2-2; D perhaps matches TRBD2 (5 bases). CDR3 length: 15 amino acids. V was pared by 5 bases and J by 0 bases, with 11 bases between. Looked up from germline, CDR1 is SGHRS and CDR2 is YFSETQ. The CDR3 DNA is TGCGCCAGCAGATTTGTCGGGGCGAACACCGGGGAGCTGTTTTTT. Translating it yields CASRFVGANTGELFF.

Written as DNA, the CDR3 is TGTGCCAGTTCAGGGACAGAGAACACTGAAGCTTTCTTT. Protein product: CASSGTENTEAFF. The chain is built from TRBV12-3 or TRBV12-4 and TRBJ1-1; 7 nucleotides align to TRBD1. Germline trimming cut 9 bases from V and 1 base from J; bases unmatched to any gene: 5. The CDR3 extends over 13 amino acids.

J is TRBJ1-3 and V is TRBV11-2; TRBD1 agrees at 7 bases. Germline assignment: CDR1 SGHAT and CDR2 FQNNGV. V gave up 3 bases and J gave up 2 bases; unmatched junction bases: 1. The CDR3 has 14 residues. As DNA, the CDR3 is TGTGCCAGCAGCTTTACAGGGGCTGGAAACACCATATATTTT. This sequence encodes CASSFTGAGNTIYF.

In this sample, this clone turned up once. The V gene is TRBV11-2, the J gene TRBJ2-1; D is unresolved. CDR1 and CDR2 from the germline V gene are SGHAT and FQNNGV. The V end lost 1 base, the J end lost 2 bases, and 12 bases lay between the germline ends. The CDR3 contains 16 residues. CDR3 in amino acids: CASSLAPPRTYNEQFF. The CDR3 DNA is TGTGCCAGCAGCTTAGCTCCCCCCCGGACCTACAATGAGCAGTTCTTC.

DNA of the CDR3: TGTGCCAGCAGCCATCCGGGACTAGCGGGAGGGCCAGGTGAGCAGTACTTC. This sequence encodes CASSHPGLAGGPGEQYF. V usage is TRBV3-1 (or the pseudogene TRBV3-2) and J usage is TRBJ2-7, with 16 bases matching TRBD2. CDR1 and CDR2 from the germline V gene are LGHDT and YNNKEL (reference sequence). After removal of 3 bases from V and 7 bases from J, the junction contained 9 bases not matched to a gene. CDR3 size: 17 residues.

The chain combines TRBV28 with TRBJ2-5; 9 bases agree with TRBD2. CDR1 and CDR2 from the germline V gene are MDHEN and SYDVKM. CDR3 length: 13 residues. The J segment lost 2 bases and the V segment lost 11 bases, leaving 6 bases of the junction unmatched. The chain's CDR3 is CAARAGGQETQYF. CDR3 coding DNA: TGTGCCGCAAGGGCGGGGGGGCAAGAGACCCAGTACTTC.

Points on this clone: This sample includes further DNA sequences coding for the same CDR3. This rearrangement joins TRBV4-1 to TRBJ1-5, with a tentative D call TRBD1 (5 bases). From germline, CDR1 is MGHRA and CDR2 YSYEKL. The CDR3 sequence is 13 residues long. Trimming stripped 0 bases from V and 7 bases from J, with 7 bases between. CDR3 coding DNA: TGCGCCAGCAGCCAAGATCGGGGCCAGCCCCAGCATTTT. Amino acids: CASSQDRGQPQHF.

This clone was detected only once. This chain links TRBV12-5 with TRBJ2-5; tentatively, D is TRBD2 (5 bases). Germline V gene sequence: CDR1 LGHNT, CDR2 FRNRAP. The CDR3 runs to 12 residues. V lost 8 bases and J 5 bases, leaving 12 bases between the germline ends. The DNA of the CDR3 is TGTGCTAGTAAATCGTCGGGGGAGACCCAGTACTTC. As protein: CASKSSGETQYF.

The rearrangement uses TRBV4-1 and TRBJ1-6, with TRBD1 matching 7 bases. Trimming cost V 4 bases and J 6 bases; bases outside gene matches: 9. Per the germline V gene, CDR1 is MGHRA and CDR2 is YSYEKL. The length of the CDR3 is 16 residues. The CDR3, as DNA: TGCGCCAGCAGCCCTGGTTTCCCAGGGGGTAATTCACCCCTCCACTTT. This gives the protein CASSPGFPGGNSPLHF.

V usage is TRBV7-9 and J usage is TRBJ1-1, with unresolved D. There are 15 residues in the CDR3. V lost 3 bases and J 1 base, leaving 12 bases between the germline ends. Germline CDR1 reads SEHNR; CDR2 reads FQNEAQ (reference sequence). CDR3: CASSFGPQPNTEAFF. CDR3 coding DNA: TGTGCCAGCAGCTTTGGACCTCAGCCGAACACTGAAGCTTTCTTT.

The V and J genes are TRBV5-1 and TRBJ2-2; no firm D call. CDR1 is SGHRS and CDR2 is YFSETQ in the germline V gene. V shed 3 bases and J shed 5 bases, with 20 bases lying between them. The CDR3 covers 17 residues. The CDR3 DNA is TGCGCCAGCAGCTCCATTACTACTCCCTCTGGGACCGGGGAGCTGTTTTTT. It translates to CASSSITTPSGTGELFF. The full variable domain, its missing parts supplied by reference TRBV5-1 and TRBJ2-2, is KAGVTQTPRYLIKTRGQQVTLSCSPISGHRSVSWYQQTPGQGLQFLFEYFSETQRNKGNFPGRFSGRQFSNSRSEMNVSTLELGDSALYLCASSSITTPSGTGELFFGEGSRLTVL.

This rearrangement joins TRBV10-1 to TRBJ2-2; TRBD2 matches at 8 bases. Germline assignment: CDR1 WNHNN and CDR2 SYGVQD (reference sequence). This CDR3 comprises 16 residues. Trimming removed 5 bases from V and 9 bases from J; junction bases left unmatched: 14. CDR3 in DNA: TGCGCCAGCAGTCCTGGAAGAGCGGGAGATCCGAGGGAGCTGTTTTTT. It translates to CASSPGRAGDPRELFF.

This chain connects TRBV5-1 to TRBJ1-5; a possible D gene is TRBD1 (6 bases). The CDR3 has 14 residues. The ends were cut back, 3 bases at V and 7 bases at J, with 14 bases in the middle. Germline V gene lookup returns CDR1 SGHRS and CDR2 YFSETQ. The CDR3, as DNA: TGCGCCAGCAGCTACCTACAGGGCGGACAGCCCCAGCATTTT. It translates to CASSYLQGGQPQHF.